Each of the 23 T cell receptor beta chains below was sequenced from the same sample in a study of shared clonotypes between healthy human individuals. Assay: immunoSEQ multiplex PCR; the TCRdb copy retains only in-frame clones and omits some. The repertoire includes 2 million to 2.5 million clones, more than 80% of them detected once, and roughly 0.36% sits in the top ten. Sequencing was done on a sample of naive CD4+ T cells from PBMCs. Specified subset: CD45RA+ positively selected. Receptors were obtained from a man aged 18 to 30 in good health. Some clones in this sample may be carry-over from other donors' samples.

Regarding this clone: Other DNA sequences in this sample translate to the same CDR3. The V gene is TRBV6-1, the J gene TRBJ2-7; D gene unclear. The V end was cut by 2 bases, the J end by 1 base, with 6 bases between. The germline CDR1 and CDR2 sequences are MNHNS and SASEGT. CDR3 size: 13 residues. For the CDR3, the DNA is TGTGCCAGCAGTGAAAGGGCGTCCTACGAGCAGTACTTC. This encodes CASSERASYEQYF.

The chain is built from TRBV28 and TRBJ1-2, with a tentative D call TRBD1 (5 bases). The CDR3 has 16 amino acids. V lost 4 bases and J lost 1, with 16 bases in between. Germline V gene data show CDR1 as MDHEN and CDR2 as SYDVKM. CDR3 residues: CASSSNTGGINYGYTF. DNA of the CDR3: TGTGCCAGCAGTTCTAACACGGGGGGTATTAACTATGGCTACACCTTC.

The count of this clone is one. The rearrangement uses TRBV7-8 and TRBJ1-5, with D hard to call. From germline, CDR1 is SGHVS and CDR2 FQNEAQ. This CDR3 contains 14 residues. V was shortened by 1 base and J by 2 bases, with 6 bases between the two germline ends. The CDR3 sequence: CASSLEGGNQPQHF. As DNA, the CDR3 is TGTGCCAGCAGCTTAGAGGGAGGCAATCAGCCCCAGCATTTT.

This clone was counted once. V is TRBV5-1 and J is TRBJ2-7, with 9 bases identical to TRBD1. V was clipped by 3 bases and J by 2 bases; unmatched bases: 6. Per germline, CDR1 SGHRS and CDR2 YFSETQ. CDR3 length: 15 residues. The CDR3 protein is CASSSQGAGAYEQYF. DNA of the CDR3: TGCGCCAGCAGCTCACAGGGGGCGGGGGCCTACGAGCAGTACTTC.

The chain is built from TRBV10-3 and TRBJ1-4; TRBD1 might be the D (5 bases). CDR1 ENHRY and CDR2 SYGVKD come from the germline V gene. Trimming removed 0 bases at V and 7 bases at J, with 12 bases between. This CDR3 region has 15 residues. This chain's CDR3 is CAISESSQGGEKLFF. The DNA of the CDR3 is TGTGCCATCAGTGAGTCTAGTCAGGGAGGTGAAAAACTGTTTTTT.

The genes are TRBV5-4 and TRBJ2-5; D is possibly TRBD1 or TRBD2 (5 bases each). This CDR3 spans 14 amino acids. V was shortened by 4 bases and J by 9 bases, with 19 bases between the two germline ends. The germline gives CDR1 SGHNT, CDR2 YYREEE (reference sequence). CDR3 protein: CASSNRDLAWSQYF. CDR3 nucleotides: TGTGCCAGCAGCAACCGGGACCTGGCTTGGTCCCAGTACTTC.

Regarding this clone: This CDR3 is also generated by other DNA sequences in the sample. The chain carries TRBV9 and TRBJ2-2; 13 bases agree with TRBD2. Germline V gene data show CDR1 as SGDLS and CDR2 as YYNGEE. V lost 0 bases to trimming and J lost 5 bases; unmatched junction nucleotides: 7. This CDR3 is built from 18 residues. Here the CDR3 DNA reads TGTGCCAGCAGCGTAGGAGGACTAGCGGGAGTCGGAACCGGGGAGCTGTTTTTT. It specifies CASSVGGLAGVGTGELFF.

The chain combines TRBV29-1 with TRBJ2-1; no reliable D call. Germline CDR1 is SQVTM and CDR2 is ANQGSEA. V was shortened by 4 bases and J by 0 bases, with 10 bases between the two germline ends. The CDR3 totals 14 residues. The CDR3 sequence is CSVATGFSYNEQFF. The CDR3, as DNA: TGCAGCGTTGCTACCGGGTTCTCCTACAATGAGCAGTTCTTC.

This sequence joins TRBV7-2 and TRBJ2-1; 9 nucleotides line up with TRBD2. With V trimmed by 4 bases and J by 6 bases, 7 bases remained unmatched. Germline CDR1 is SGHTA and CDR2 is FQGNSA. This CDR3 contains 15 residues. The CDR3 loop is CASSYVAGVVNEQFF. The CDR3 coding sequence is TGTGCCAGCAGCTACGTAGCGGGAGTGGTCAATGAGCAGTTCTTC.

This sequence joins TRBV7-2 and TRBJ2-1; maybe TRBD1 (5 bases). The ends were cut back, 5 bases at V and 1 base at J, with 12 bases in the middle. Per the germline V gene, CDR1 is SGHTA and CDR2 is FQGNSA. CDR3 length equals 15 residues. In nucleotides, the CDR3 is TGTGCCAGCAGCATAGACAGCAAATCCTACAATGAGCAGTTCTTC. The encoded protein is CASSIDSKSYNEQFF.

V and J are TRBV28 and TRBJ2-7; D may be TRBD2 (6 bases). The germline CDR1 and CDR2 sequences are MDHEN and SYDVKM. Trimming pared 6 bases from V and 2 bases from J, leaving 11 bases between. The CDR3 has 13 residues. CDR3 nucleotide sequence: TGTGCCAGCAGGCCCGGCGGGGCCTACGAGCAGTACTTC. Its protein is CASRPGGAYEQYF.

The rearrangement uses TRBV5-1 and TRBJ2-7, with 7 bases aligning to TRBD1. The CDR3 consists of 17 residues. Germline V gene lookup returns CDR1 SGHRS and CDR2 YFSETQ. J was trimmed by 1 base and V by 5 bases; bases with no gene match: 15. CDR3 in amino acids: CASRMGPGQRPSYEQYF. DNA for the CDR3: TGCGCCAGCAGAATGGGGCCGGGACAGAGACCTTCCTACGAGCAGTACTTC.

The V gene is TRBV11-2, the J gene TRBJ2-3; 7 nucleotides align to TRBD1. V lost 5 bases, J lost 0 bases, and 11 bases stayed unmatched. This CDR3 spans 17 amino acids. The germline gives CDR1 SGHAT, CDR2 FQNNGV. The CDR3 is CASSPRTGASSTDTQYF. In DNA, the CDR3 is TGTGCCAGCAGCCCCCGTACAGGGGCTTCTAGCACAGATACGCAGTATTTT.

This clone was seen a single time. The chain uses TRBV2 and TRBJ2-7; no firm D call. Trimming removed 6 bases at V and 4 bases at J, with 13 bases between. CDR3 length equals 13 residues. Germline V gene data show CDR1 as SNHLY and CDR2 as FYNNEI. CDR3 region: CASRADTFYEQYF. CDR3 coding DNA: TGTGCCAGCAGGGCAGACACCTTTTACGAGCAGTACTTC.

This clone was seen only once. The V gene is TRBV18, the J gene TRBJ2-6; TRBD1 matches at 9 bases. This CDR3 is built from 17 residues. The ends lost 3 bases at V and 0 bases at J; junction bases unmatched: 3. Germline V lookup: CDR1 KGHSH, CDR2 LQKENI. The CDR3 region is CASSPPGQGSGANVLTF. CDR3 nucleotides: TGTGCCAGCTCACCTCCGGGACAGGGCTCTGGGGCCAACGTCCTGACTTTC.

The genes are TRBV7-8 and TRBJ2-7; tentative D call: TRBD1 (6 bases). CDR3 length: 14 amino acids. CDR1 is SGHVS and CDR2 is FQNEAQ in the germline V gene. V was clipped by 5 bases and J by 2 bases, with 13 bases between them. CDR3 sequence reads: CASSLQGFPYEQYF. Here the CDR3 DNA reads TGTGCCAGCAGCCTACAGGGTTTTCCCTACGAGCAGTACTTC.

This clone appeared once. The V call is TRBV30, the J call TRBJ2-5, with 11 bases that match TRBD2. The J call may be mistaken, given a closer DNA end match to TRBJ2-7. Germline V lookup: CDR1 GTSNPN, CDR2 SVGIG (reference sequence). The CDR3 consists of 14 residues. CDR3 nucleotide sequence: TGTGCCTGGAGTGTAGGTCTAGCGGGAGGCGAGCAGTACTTC. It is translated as CAWSVGLAGGEQYF.

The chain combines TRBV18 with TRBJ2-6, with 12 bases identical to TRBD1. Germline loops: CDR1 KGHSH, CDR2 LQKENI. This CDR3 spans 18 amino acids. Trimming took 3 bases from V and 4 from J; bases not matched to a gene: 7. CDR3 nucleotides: TGTGCCAGCTCACCTCCCGGGACAGGGGGCATAGGGGCCAACGTCCTGACTTTC. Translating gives CASSPPGTGGIGANVLTF.

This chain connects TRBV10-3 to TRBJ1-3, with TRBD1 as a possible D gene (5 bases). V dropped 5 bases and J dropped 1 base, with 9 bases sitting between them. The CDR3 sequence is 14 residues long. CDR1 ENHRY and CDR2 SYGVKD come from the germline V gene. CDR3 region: CAISYQGSGNTIYF. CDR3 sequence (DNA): TGTGCCATCAGTTACCAGGGATCTGGAAACACCATATATTTT.

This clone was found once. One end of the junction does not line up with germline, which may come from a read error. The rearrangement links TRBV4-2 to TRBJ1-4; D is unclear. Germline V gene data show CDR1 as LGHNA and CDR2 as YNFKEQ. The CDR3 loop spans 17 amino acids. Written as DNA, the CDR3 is TGTGCCGGCAGCCCTTCCAACACCGGAATGCTTAATGAAAAACTGTTTTTT. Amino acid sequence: CAGSPSNTGMLNEKLFF.

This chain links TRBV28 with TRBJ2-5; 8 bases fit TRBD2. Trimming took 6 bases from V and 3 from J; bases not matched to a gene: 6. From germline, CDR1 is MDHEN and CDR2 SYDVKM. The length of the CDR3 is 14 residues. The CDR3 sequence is CASSRLASKETQYF. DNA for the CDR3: TGTGCCAGCAGCAGACTAGCGTCAAAAGAGACCCAGTACTTC.

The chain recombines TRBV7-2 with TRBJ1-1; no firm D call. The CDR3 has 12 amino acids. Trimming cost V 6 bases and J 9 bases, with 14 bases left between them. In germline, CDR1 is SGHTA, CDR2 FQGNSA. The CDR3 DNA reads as TGTGCCAGCAGTCTTACCGGGAATCAAGCTTTCTTT. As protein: CASSLTGNQAFF.

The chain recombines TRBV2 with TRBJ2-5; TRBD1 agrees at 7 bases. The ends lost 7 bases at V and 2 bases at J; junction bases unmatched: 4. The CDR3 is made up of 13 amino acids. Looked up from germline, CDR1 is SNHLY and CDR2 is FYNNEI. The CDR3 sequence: CASTPGQQETQYF. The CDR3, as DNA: TGTGCCAGCACTCCGGGACAGCAAGAGACCCAGTACTTC.